The next 27 T cell receptor beta chains were all read from a single sample in a study of shared clonotypes between healthy human individuals. Libraries were prepared by immunoSEQ multiplex PCR; TCRdb keeps only in-frame clonotypes and omits some of them. The sample carries 900,000 to 1,200,000 clones, around 78% recorded once. Sequencing used memory CD4+ T cells from PBMCs. Noted subset: CD45RA-negative fraction. The receptor source for this set is a man aged 18 to 35 in good health. Some clones in this sample may be carry-over from other donors' samples.

This clone turned up a few times. CDR3 amino acids: CASSQEPWGGGQSYTDTQYF. As DNA, the CDR3 is TGTGCCAGCAGCCAAGAACCTTGGGGAGGCGGCCAAAGTTACACAGATACGCAGTATTTT. The chain carries TRBV4-2 and TRBJ2-3, with TRBD2 as a possible D gene (6 bases). V was cut by 0 bases and J by 2 bases, with 24 bases left in between. Germline CDR1 LGHNA, CDR2 YNFKEQ. This CDR3 has 20 residues.

The rearrangement joins TRBV18 to TRBJ1-1, with D possibly TRBD1 on 5 matching bases. The V gene lost 3 bases and the J gene lost 4 bases, with 15 bases spanning the gap. Germline CDR1 KGHSH, CDR2 LQKENI. The CDR3 covers 15 residues. The CDR3 loop is CASSPFKGRVTEAFF. The CDR3, as DNA: TGTGCCAGCTCACCTTTCAAGGGGCGCGTCACTGAAGCTTTCTTT.

The gene calls are TRBV7-2 and TRBJ2-3; TRBD2 matches at 8 bases. The CDR3 runs to 16 residues. V dropped 4 bases and J dropped 4; count of bases not matched to a gene: 10. Germline loops: CDR1 SGHTA, CDR2 FQGNSA. The CDR3 is CASSYLSGSWADTQYF. Here the CDR3 DNA reads TGTGCCAGCAGCTACCTAAGCGGGAGTTGGGCAGATACGCAGTATTTT.

The V call is TRBV5-6, the J call TRBJ2-5, with 9 bases fitting TRBD1. CDR1 and CDR2 from the germline V gene are SGHDT and YYEEEE. V shed 1 base, J shed 5 bases, and the junction held 6 bases outside the gene matches. This CDR3 spans 15 amino acids. CDR3 protein: CASSLRGQGVETQYF. CDR3 nucleotide sequence: TGTGCCAGCAGCTTGAGGGGACAGGGAGTGGAGACCCAGTACTTC.

This clone came up many times. The genes are TRBV28 and TRBJ1-2; TRBD1 matches 7 bases. Germline-derived CDR1 and CDR2 are MDHEN and SYDVKM. V lost 5 bases to trimming and J lost 8 bases; unmatched junction nucleotides: 11. The CDR3 loop spans 14 amino acids. The CDR3 DNA reads TGTGCCAGCAGTCTCAATCGACAGGGAGGCGGCTACACCTTC. Protein product: CASSLNRQGGGYTF.

This sequence joins TRBV5-4 and TRBJ1-3; D remains ambiguous. Germline CDR1 reads SGHNT; CDR2 reads YYREEE (reference sequence). V gave up 0 bases and J gave up 0 bases, with 10 bases separating them. The CDR3 is 16 residues long. The CDR3 region is CASSLDSTISGNTIYF. DNA for the CDR3: TGTGCCAGCAGCTTGGACAGCACTATCTCTGGAAACACCATATATTTT. The complete variable domain, with remaining parts taken from reference TRBV5-4 and TRBJ1-3, reads ETGVTQSPTHLIKTRGQQVTLRCSSQSGHNTVSWYQQALGQGPQFIFQYYREEENGRGNFPPRFSGLQFPNYSSELNVNALELDDSALYLCASSLDSTISGNTIYFGEGSWLTVV.

The genes are TRBV5-1 and TRBJ2-7, with 8 positions matching TRBD1. Germline V lookup: CDR1 SGHRS, CDR2 YFSETQ. The CDR3 contains 13 residues. Germline trimming cut 6 bases from V and 5 bases from J; bases unmatched to any gene: 7. The CDR3 DNA is TGCGCCAGCATGGAGCAGGGGGCCGACGAGCAGTACTTC. It encodes CASMEQGADEQYF.

The V and J genes are TRBV6-6 and TRBJ2-7, with D possibly called TRBD1 or TRBD2 (5 bases each). V was shortened by 7 bases and J by 3 bases, with 10 bases between the two germline ends. The CDR3 extends over 12 amino acids. CDR1 and CDR2 (germline): MNHNY, SVGAGI (reference sequence). CDR3 in DNA: TGTGCCAGCACCGGGACGTACTACGAGCAGTACTTC. Protein: CASTGTYYEQYF.

In this sample, this clone turned up once. This chain uses TRBV28 with TRBJ1-2; TRBD1 matches 8 bases. V lost 8 bases, J lost 5 bases, and 19 bases stayed unmatched. Germline assignment: CDR1 MDHEN and CDR2 SYDVKM. This CDR3 is built from 17 residues. The CDR3 is CASATTPRPDRAYGYTF. The CDR3 DNA reads TGTGCCAGCGCTACGACCCCCCGCCCGGACAGGGCGTATGGCTACACCTTC.

The chain links TRBV19 to TRBJ2-7; TRBD2 agrees at 14 bases. The V and J ends lost 5 bases and 6 bases, in that order; junction bases with no gene match: 6. This CDR3 has 15 amino acids. The germline gives CDR1 LNHDA, CDR2 SQIVND (reference sequence). In nucleotides, the CDR3 is TGTGCCAGTAGTGCTGGGACTAGCGGGAGAGGCGAGCAGTACTTC. It yields the protein CASSAGTSGRGEQYF. Full variable domain (remainder filled in from reference TRBV19 and TRBJ2-7): DGGITQSPKYLFRKEGQNVTLSCEQNLNHDAMYWYRQDPGQGLRLIYYSQIVNDFQKGDIAEGYSVSREKKESFPLTVTSAQKNPTAFYLCASSAGTSGRGEQYFGPGTRLTVT.

Of note for this clone: The identical CDR3 is also encoded by other nucleotide sequences in the sample. The chain uses TRBV6-5 and TRBJ2-7; a weak D match, TRBD2 (6 bases). The ends were cut back, 2 bases at V and 2 bases at J, with 10 bases in the middle. The CDR3 is 14 residues long. Looked up from germline, CDR1 is MNHEY and CDR2 is SVGAGI. DNA for the CDR3: TGTGCCAGCAGTTACGGTCGGGGGACCTACGAGCAGTACTTC. This translates into CASSYGRGTYEQYF.

The rearrangement joins TRBV5-1 to TRBJ2-1; the match to TRBD2 covers 15 bases. Germline assignment: CDR1 SGHRS and CDR2 YFSETQ. J lost 1 base, V lost 0 bases, and 2 bases had no gene match. The CDR3 runs to 18 residues. CDR3 sequence reads: CASSLGGTSGRSYNEQFF. The CDR3 coding sequence is TGCGCCAGCAGCTTGGGGGGGACTAGCGGGAGGTCCTACAATGAGCAGTTCTTC.

This chain connects TRBV28 to TRBJ1-2, with D tentatively TRBD1 (5 bases). V shed 1 base and J shed 8 bases, with 17 bases lying between them. This CDR3 comprises 15 residues. Germline V gene sequence: CDR1 MDHEN, CDR2 SYDVKM. CDR3: CASSLYRDGAGGYTF. DNA for the CDR3: TGTGCCAGCAGTTTATACCGGGACGGCGCGGGGGGCTACACCTTC.

V is TRBV6-1 and J is TRBJ2-7; TRBD1 aligns across 11 bases. The V gene's germline CDR1 is MNHNS and CDR2 SASEGT. This CDR3 comprises 15 residues. After removal of 6 bases from V and 1 base from J, the junction contained 5 bases not matched to a gene. Written as DNA, the CDR3 is TGTGCCAGCAGCTTCGGGACAGGGGGGTCCTACGAGCAGTACTTC. Translating it yields CASSFGTGGSYEQYF.

The chain couples TRBV28 to TRBJ2-1; D remains unclear. Germline V gene data show CDR1 as MDHEN and CDR2 as SYDVKM. The germline V and J ends were trimmed by 5 bases and 6 bases, with 14 bases remaining between them. There are 14 residues in the CDR3. In DNA, the CDR3 is TGTGCCAGCAGTGCGCCGGAACCATTCAATGAGCAGTTCTTC. Residues: CASSAPEPFNEQFF.

The chain links TRBV5-6 to TRBJ2-2; 12 nucleotides align to TRBD2. Germline V gene lookup returns CDR1 SGHDT and CDR2 YYEEEE. The CDR3 totals 17 residues. V was pared by 6 bases and J by 4 bases, with 10 bases of the junction left unmatched. CDR3 protein: CASTPKGLAGITGELFF. CDR3 nucleotides: TGTGCCAGCACCCCTAAAGGACTAGCGGGGATCACCGGGGAGCTGTTTTTT.

Details on this clone: Other DNA sequences in this specimen translate into the identical CDR3. The gene calls are TRBV5-1 and TRBJ2-5; possible D gene TRBD1, 6 bases. Germline CDR1 is SGHRS and CDR2 is YFSETQ. The V and J ends lost 1 base and 2 bases respectively, with 12 bases between them. There are 15 residues in the CDR3. The CDR3, as DNA: TGCGCCAGCAGCTTGCCGGCAGGGGATCAAGAGACCCAGTACTTC. Protein product: CASSLPAGDQETQYF.

This clone has just a few counts. V is TRBV7-9 and J is TRBJ1-3; no firm D call. The germline V gene encodes CDR1 SEHNR and CDR2 FQNEAQ (reference sequence). Trimming shortened V by 2 bases and J by 0 bases, and 14 bases separated the two germline ends. The CDR3 covers 17 residues. CDR3 amino acids: CASSLLREVGSGNTIYF. The CDR3 DNA sequence: TGTGCCAGCAGCTTACTCCGGGAGGTGGGCTCTGGAAACACCATATATTTT.

V and J are TRBV6-1 and TRBJ1-1; D is undetermined. The germline gives CDR1 MNHNS, CDR2 SASEGT. The V end was cut by 4 bases, the J end by 3 bases, with 9 bases between. The CDR3 is made up of 13 amino acids. The CDR3 bases are TGTGCCAGCAGTGGTTGGACTCACACTGAAGCTTTCTTT. Protein product: CASSGWTHTEAFF.

The chain carries TRBV7-3 and TRBJ2-7; D may be TRBD1 or TRBD2 (6 bases each). Germline CDR1 reads SGHTA; CDR2 reads FQGTGA. Trimming cost V 1 base and J 2 bases, with 12 bases left between them. The CDR3 is 15 residues long. The CDR3 DNA follows: TGTGCCAGCAGCTTAAGTGGCGGGACAACCTACGAGCAGTACTTC. This encodes CASSLSGGTTYEQYF.

This clone was recorded only once. The gene calls are TRBV28 and TRBJ1-2; D gene ambiguous. Germline CDR1 reads MDHEN; CDR2 reads SYDVKM. The CDR3 loop spans 14 amino acids. V was cut by 6 bases and J by 4 bases, with 15 bases left in between. This CDR3 is CASSYAELAYGYTF. The CDR3 DNA reads as TGTGCCAGCAGCTACGCCGAGCTAGCCTATGGCTACACCTTC.

The CDR3 DNA sequence: TGTGCCAGCAGTTACCGTAAACAGGGCTACGAGCAGTACTTC. Protein sequence: CASSYRKQGYEQYF. The chain combines TRBV6-5 with TRBJ2-7, with a tentative D call TRBD1 (6 bases). This CDR3 has 14 amino acids. The germline gives CDR1 MNHEY, CDR2 SVGAGI. Trimming shortened V by 2 bases and J by 3 bases, and 11 bases separated the two germline ends.

The chain employs TRBV5-1 and TRBJ2-1, with 16 nucleotides matching TRBD2. The CDR3 is made up of 16 amino acids. Germline V gene lookup returns CDR1 SGHRS and CDR2 YFSETQ. V lost 0 bases to trimming and J lost 12 bases; unmatched junction nucleotides: 6. CDR3: CASSLEGTSGRAVQFF. The CDR3 DNA sequence: TGCGCCAGCAGCTTGGAGGGGACTAGCGGGAGGGCGGTGCAGTTCTTC.

The chain recombines TRBV5-4 with TRBJ1-2; D call uncertain. V was trimmed by 5 bases and J by 0 bases, leaving 14 bases between them. Germline V CDR1 and CDR2: SGHNT, YYREEE (reference sequence). The length of the CDR3 is 15 residues. The CDR3 spells CASSAGRLPNYGYTF. The CDR3 bases are TGTGCCAGCAGTGCGGGCAGGCTCCCTAACTATGGCTACACCTTC.

Notes on this clone: This CDR3 is also generated by other DNA sequences in the sample. This chain uses TRBV28 with TRBJ1-2; TRBD1 agrees at 8 bases. Germline V gene data show CDR1 as MDHEN and CDR2 as SYDVKM. The ends lost 2 bases at V and 4 bases at J; junction bases unmatched: 0. The CDR3 length is 13 residues. CDR3 amino acids: CASSLGTGYGYTF. DNA of the CDR3: TGTGCCAGCAGTTTAGGGACAGGCTATGGCTACACCTTC.

Concerning this clone: This sample also contains other DNA sequences that code for the same CDR3. This chain joins TRBV7-2 and TRBJ1-1, with unresolved D. Per germline, CDR1 SGHTA and CDR2 FQGNSA. Trimming removed 3 bases at V and 5 bases at J, with 10 bases between. The CDR3 extends over 13 amino acids. The DNA for the CDR3 is TGTGCCAGCAGCTTGGGCCTCAGAACTGAAGCTTTCTTT. It codes for CASSLGLRTEAFF.

The chain uses TRBV5-1 and TRBJ1-4; a weak D match, TRBD1 (6 bases). The ends were cut back, 4 bases at V and 5 bases at J, with 9 bases in the middle. The CDR3 has 13 amino acids. Per germline, CDR1 SGHRS and CDR2 YFSETQ. CDR3 region: CASSGGQNEKLFF. In nucleotides, the CDR3 is TGCGCCAGCAGCGGCGGACAGAATGAAAAACTGTTTTTT.